The present TCR beta chain was sequenced within a study of T-cell memory formation after mild COVID-19. The germline V gene encodes CDR1 LGHNA and CDR2 YSLEER. V gave up 3 bases and J gave up 1 base, with 18 bases separating them. The CDR3 contains 17 residues. In TCRdb, the 5' RACE reads were re-called with MiXCR into one record per CDR3 protein. The sample holds some 100,000 distinct CDR3 sequences, roughly 11% seen once. The sample holds a few counts of this clonotype. Sequencing was performed on PBMCs or a T cell subset sorted from them (not recorded which). This receptor was obtained from a man between 18 and 29 years old who had mild COVID-19 (a few samples of this study predate the infection). Cell type and time point are not known. The chain has TRBV4-3 and TRBJ2-5, with D possibly called TRBD1 or TRBD2 (5 bases each). Written as DNA, the CDR3 is TGCGCCAGCAGCCAGTGTCCTTACCGGGACCTCCAAGAGACCCAGTACTTC. Protein sequence: CASSQCPYRDLQETQYF.